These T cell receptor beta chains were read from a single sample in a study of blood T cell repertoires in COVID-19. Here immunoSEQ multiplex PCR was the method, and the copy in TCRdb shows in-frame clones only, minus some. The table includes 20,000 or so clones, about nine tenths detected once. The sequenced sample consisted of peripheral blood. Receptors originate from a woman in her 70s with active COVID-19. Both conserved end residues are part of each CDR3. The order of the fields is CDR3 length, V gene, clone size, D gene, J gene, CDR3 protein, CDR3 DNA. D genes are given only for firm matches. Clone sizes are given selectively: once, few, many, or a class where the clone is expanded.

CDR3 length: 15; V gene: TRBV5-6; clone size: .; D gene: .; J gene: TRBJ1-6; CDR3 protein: CASSRRAGEYSPLHF; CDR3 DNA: TGTGCCAGCAGCCGCCGTGCGGGGGAGTATTCACCCCTCCACTTT
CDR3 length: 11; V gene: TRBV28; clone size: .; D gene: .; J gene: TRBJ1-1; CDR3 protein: CAVKRNTEAFF; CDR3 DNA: TGTGCCGTGAAGAGGAACACTGAAGCTTTCTTT
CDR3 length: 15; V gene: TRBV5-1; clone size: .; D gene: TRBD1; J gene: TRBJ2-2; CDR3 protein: CASTNRGTNTGELFF; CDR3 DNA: TGCGCCAGCACGAACAGGGGCACGAACACCGGGGAGCTGTTTTTT
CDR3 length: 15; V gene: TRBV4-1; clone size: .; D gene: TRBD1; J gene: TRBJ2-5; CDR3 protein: CASSQLQGALGTQYF; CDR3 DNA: TGCGCCAGCAGCCAGCTACAGGGGGCATTGGGGACCCAGTACTTC
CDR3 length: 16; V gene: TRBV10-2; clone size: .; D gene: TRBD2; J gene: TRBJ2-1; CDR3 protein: CASRRRGLAGDNEQFF; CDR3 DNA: TGCGCCAGCAGGAGACGGGGACTAGCGGGAGATAATGAGCAGTTCTTC
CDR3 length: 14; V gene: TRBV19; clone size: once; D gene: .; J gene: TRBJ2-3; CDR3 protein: CASSRSPDTDTQYF; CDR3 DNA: TGTGCCAGTAGTCGTTCACCAGACACAGATACGCAGTATTTT
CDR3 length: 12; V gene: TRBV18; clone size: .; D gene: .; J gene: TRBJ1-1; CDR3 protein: CASSPRNTEAFF; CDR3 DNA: TGTGCCAGCTCACCGAGGAACACTGAAGCTTTCTTT
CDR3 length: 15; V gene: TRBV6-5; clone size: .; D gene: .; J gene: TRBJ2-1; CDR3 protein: CASSRDPKRYNEQFF; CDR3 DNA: TGTGCCAGCAGTCGAGATCCCAAACGCTACAATGAGCAGTTCTTC
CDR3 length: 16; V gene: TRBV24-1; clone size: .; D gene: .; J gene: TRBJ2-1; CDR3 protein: CATSDRSGDMWNEQFF; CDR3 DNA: TGTGCCACCAGTGATAGGTCGGGAGATATGTGGAATGAGCAGTTCTTC
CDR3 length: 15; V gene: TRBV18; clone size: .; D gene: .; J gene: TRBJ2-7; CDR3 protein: CASSIQGFGAYEQYF; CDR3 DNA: TGTGCCAGCTCCATACAGGGATTCGGGGCCTACGAGCAGTACTTC
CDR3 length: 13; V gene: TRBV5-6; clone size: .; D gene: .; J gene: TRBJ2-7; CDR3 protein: CASSLDSAYEQYF; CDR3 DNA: TGTGCCAGCAGCTTGGACAGTGCCTACGAGCAGTACTTC
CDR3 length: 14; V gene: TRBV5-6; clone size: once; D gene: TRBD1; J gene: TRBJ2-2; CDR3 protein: CASSMTGFTGELFF; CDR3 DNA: TGTGCCAGCAGCATGACAGGGTTCACCGGGGAGCTGTTTTTT
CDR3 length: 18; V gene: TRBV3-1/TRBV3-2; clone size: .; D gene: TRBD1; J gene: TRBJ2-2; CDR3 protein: CASSQERTGTENTGELFF; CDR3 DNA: TGTGCCAGCAGCCAAGAACGTACCGGGACAGAAAACACCGGGGAGCTGTTTTTT
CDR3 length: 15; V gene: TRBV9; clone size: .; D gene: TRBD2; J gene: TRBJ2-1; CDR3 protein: CASSPDLAAYNEQFF; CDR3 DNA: TGTGCCAGCAGCCCAGACCTAGCGGCATACAATGAGCAGTTCTTC
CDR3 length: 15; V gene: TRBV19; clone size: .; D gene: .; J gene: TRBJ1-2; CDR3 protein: CASSPSGQLGYGYTF; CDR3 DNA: TGTGCCAGTAGTCCCTCAGGACAGCTCGGGTATGGCTACACCTTC
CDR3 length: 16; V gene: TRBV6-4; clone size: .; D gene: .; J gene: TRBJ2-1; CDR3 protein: CASSQMTGLAFSEQFF; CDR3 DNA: TGTGCCAGCAGTCAGATGACGGGTCTAGCTTTCAGTGAGCAGTTCTTC
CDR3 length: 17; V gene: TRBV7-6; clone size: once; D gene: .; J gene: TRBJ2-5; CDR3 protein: CASSHLGWQAAGETQYF; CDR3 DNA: TGTGCCAGCAGCCACCTGGGATGGCAGGCTGCGGGGGAGACCCAGTACTTC